One sample yielded the 29 T cell receptor beta chains listed below, sequenced in a study of blood T cell repertoires in COVID-19. Method: immunoSEQ multiplex PCR; TCRdb's copy keeps in-frame clones and lacks some. Of 300,000 or so clones in the sample, 86% were seen once. Sequenced: peripheral blood. The receptors shown here come from a woman aged 45-59 years with acute or convalescent COVID-19.

The chain links TRBV11-1 to TRBJ2-3; maybe TRBD2 (6 bases). The length of the CDR3 is 16 residues. CDR1 and CDR2 (germline): SGHAT, FQDESV (reference sequence). Trimming shortened V by 2 bases and J by 5 bases, and 17 bases separated the two germline ends. In nucleotides, the CDR3 is TGTGCCAGCAGCTTATGGGCCGGGTCGGAGGGAGATACGCAGTATTTT. Its protein is CASSLWAGSEGDTQYF.

This clone was seen once. This chain links TRBV19 with TRBJ1-5, with D unresolved. The germline V gene has CDR1 LNHDA and CDR2 SQIVND (reference sequence). The V gene lost 4 bases and the J gene lost 1 base, with 14 bases spanning the gap. The CDR3 loop spans 16 amino acids. CDR3 residues: CASSKVEGGSNQPQHF. The CDR3 region has the DNA TGTGCCAGTAGTAAGGTTGAAGGAGGAAGCAATCAGCCCCAGCATTTT.

J is TRBJ2-5 and V is TRBV7-9; D may be TRBD1 (5 bases). Germline assignment: CDR1 SEHNR and CDR2 FQNEAQ (reference sequence). Trimming left V 5 bases short and J 5 bases short, with 18 bases between. The CDR3 has 15 residues. CDR3 sequence (DNA): TGTGCCAGCAGCCCGGGTTATGACAGCGCTGAGACCCAGTACTTC. Encoded protein: CASSPGYDSAETQYF.

This clone has just one count. The chain couples TRBV24-1 to TRBJ1-4, with D possibly TRBD1 on 6 matching bases. This CDR3 contains 13 residues. Germline V gene sequence: CDR1 KGHDR, CDR2 SFDVKD. V lost 4 bases and J 8 bases, leaving 10 bases between the germline ends. This CDR3 reads CATSEQGAEKLFF. CDR3 DNA: TGTGCCACCAGTGAACAGGGTGCGGAAAAACTGTTTTTT.

V usage is TRBV9 and J usage is TRBJ2-1; maybe TRBD2 (6 bases). Trimming took off 0 bases at V and 6 bases at J, with 22 bases between the two ends. CDR3 length: 18 amino acids. The germline V gene encodes CDR1 SGDLS and CDR2 YYNGEE. Written as DNA, the CDR3 is TGTGCCAGCAGCGTAGTTACAGTGGGAGCGGGCACTACCAATGAGCAGTTCTTC. It is translated as CASSVVTVGAGTTNEQFF.

This sequence joins TRBV4-3 and TRBJ2-7; 8 nucleotides align to TRBD1. The CDR3 runs 15 residues. Trimming at V came to 0 bases and at J to 1 base, leaving 2 bases not matched to a gene. Germline V CDR1 and CDR2: LGHNA, YSLEER. The CDR3 loop is CASSQDDRGSYEQYF. The CDR3 coding sequence is TGCGCCAGCAGCCAAGATGACAGGGGATCCTACGAGCAGTACTTC.

The rearrangement links TRBV5-4 to TRBJ2-5; 10 positions agree with TRBD2. This CDR3 has 14 residues. J gave up 5 bases and V 3 bases, and 4 bases lay outside the gene matches. Germline V gene sequence: CDR1 SGHNT, CDR2 YYREEE (reference sequence). DNA for the CDR3: TGTGCCAGCAGCTCAAGACTAGCGGGTGAGACCCAGTACTTC. Translating gives CASSSRLAGETQYF. Combining the CDR3 with reference TRBV5-4 and TRBJ2-5 gives the whole variable domain ETGVTQSPTHLIKTRGQQVTLRCSSQSGHNTVSWYQQALGQGPQFIFQYYREEENGRGNFPPRFSGLQFPNYSSELNVNALELDDSALYLCASSSRLAGETQYFGPGTRLLVL.

The chain employs TRBV10-1 and TRBJ2-7; 8 bases line up with TRBD1. The germline gives CDR1 WNHNN, CDR2 SYGVQD (reference sequence). With 10 bases clipped from V and 4 bases from J, the junction kept 9 bases outside the gene matches. This CDR3 is 13 amino acids long. In DNA, the CDR3 is TGCGCCACGTTCGACAGGGGACGTTACGAGCAGTACTTC. Protein: CATFDRGRYEQYF.

The genes are TRBV6-4 and TRBJ1-2; TRBD1 matches at 8 bases. Germline values: CDR1 MRHNA, CDR2 SNTAGT. The V and J ends lost 3 bases and 11 bases, in that order; junction bases with no gene match: 11. CDR3 length: 14 amino acids. CDR3 in amino acids: CASSEHEGTGWYTF. CDR3 DNA sequence: TGTGCCAGCAGTGAACACGAGGGGACAGGCTGGTACACCTTC.

The CDR3: CASRRLDGSTDTQYF. The CDR3, as DNA: TGTGCCAGTAGACGACTTGACGGGAGCACAGATACGCAGTATTTT. The rearrangement links TRBV19 to TRBJ2-3; no clear D gene. Trimming removed 6 bases at V and 0 bases at J, with 13 bases between. Germline lookup yields CDR1 LNHDA and CDR2 SQIVND (reference sequence). CDR3 length equals 15 residues. Full variable domain (rest looked up from reference TRBV19 and TRBJ2-3): DGGITQSPKYLFRKEGQNVTLSCEQNLNHDAMYWYRQDPGQGLRLIYYSQIVNDFQKGDIAEGYSVSREKKESFPLTVTSAQKNPTAFYLCASRRLDGSTDTQYFGPGTRLTVL.

The chain has TRBV19 and TRBJ2-1; the D gene is possibly TRBD1 (5 bases). The CDR3 sequence is 17 residues long. Trimming stripped 4 bases from V and 10 bases from J, with 26 bases between. CDR1 and CDR2 (germline): LNHDA, SQIVND (reference sequence). The CDR3 loop reads CASSSPPYLGVAQEQFF. The CDR3 nucleotides read TGTGCCAGTAGTAGCCCGCCGTACCTAGGGGTAGCCCAAGAGCAGTTCTTC.

This clone showed up just a few times. The chain is built from TRBV19 and TRBJ2-7, with D possibly matching TRBD1 (5 bases). CDR1 LNHDA and CDR2 SQIVND come from the germline V gene (reference sequence). V shed 5 bases and J shed 3 bases, with 17 bases lying between them. This CDR3 region has 15 residues. Here the CDR3 DNA reads TGTGCCAGTAGTTCCTTCGGACAAGGAAGCTACGAGCAGTACTTC. Its protein product is CASSSFGQGSYEQYF. The whole variable domain, remainder taken from reference TRBV19 and TRBJ2-7, is DGGITQSPKYLFRKEGQNVTLSCEQNLNHDAMYWYRQDPGQGLRLIYYSQIVNDFQKGDIAEGYSVSREKKESFPLTVTSAQKNPTAFYLCASSSFGQGSYEQYFGPGTRLTVT.

This chain uses TRBV18 with TRBJ2-3; 8 positions match TRBD2. Germline values: CDR1 KGHSH, CDR2 LQKENI. The V segment lost 1 base and the J segment 1 base; nucleotides outside the gene matches: 4. CDR3 size: 16 residues. The CDR3: CASSPQSGSGTDTQYF. The CDR3 DNA is TGTGCCAGCTCACCACAAAGCGGGAGTGGCACAGATACGCAGTATTTT.

This chain uses TRBV7-3 with TRBJ2-1, with 14 bases that match TRBD2. The CDR3 covers 16 residues. Germline V gives CDR1 SGHTA, CDR2 FQGTGA. Unmatched junction bases numbered 7, after V lost 5 bases and J lost 7 bases. The CDR3 DNA reads TGTGCCAGCAGCCATTTGCGGACTAGCGGGAGGAATGAGCAGTTCTTC. Its translation is CASSHLRTSGRNEQFF. The variable domain in full, with the rest retrieved from reference TRBV7-3 and TRBJ2-1, is GAGVSQTPSNKVTEKGKYVELRCDPISGHTALYWYRQSLGQGPEFLIYFQGTGAADDSGLPNDRFFAVRPEGSVSTLKIQRTERGDSAVYLCASSHLRTSGRNEQFFGPGTRLTVL.

V usage is TRBV3-1 (or the pseudogene TRBV3-2) and J usage is TRBJ1-5, with D tentatively TRBD1 (5 bases). Trimming stripped 4 bases from V and 4 bases from J, with 11 bases between. The CDR3 runs to 14 residues. Looked up from germline, CDR1 is LGHDT and CDR2 is YNNKEL (reference sequence). The CDR3 sequence is CASSRSGANQPQHF. The CDR3 DNA sequence: TGTGCCAGCAGCCGGTCTGGGGCAAATCAGCCCCAGCATTTT.

The table lists this clone with a few counts. The chain employs TRBV19 and TRBJ2-7, with TRBD2 identical over 12 bases. The germline CDR1 and CDR2 sequences are LNHDA and SQIVND (reference sequence). The ends lost 5 bases at V and 5 bases at J; junction bases unmatched: 4. The CDR3 consists of 14 residues. CDR3 amino acids: CASSEGLAGNEQYF. In nucleotides, the CDR3 is TGTGCCAGTAGTGAAGGACTAGCGGGAAACGAGCAGTACTTC.

V gene TRBV2 combines with J gene TRBJ1-5; D is uncertain. The V end was cut by 3 bases, the J end by 7 bases, with 10 bases between. This CDR3 comprises 13 residues. The V gene's germline CDR1 is SNHLY and CDR2 FYNNEI. CDR3 nucleotides: TGTGCCAGCAGTGAGGAAGGGAGGCAGCCCCAGCATTTT. Amino acid sequence: CASSEEGRQPQHF.

V usage is TRBV7-7 and J usage is TRBJ2-7, with 10 bases matching TRBD2. The CDR3 has 15 residues. The V segment lost 1 base and the J segment 9 bases; nucleotides outside the gene matches: 9. Germline-derived CDR1 and CDR2 are SSHAT and FNYEAQ (reference sequence). The CDR3 reads CASSLEPSGRVPQYF. In DNA form, the CDR3 reads TGTGCCAGCAGCTTAGAGCCTAGCGGGAGAGTTCCGCAGTACTTC.

The chain carries TRBV15 and TRBJ2-3; 13 bases agree with TRBD2. After removal of 3 bases from V and 3 bases from J, the junction contained 3 bases not matched to a gene. Germline values: CDR1 LNHNV, CDR2 YYDKDF (reference sequence). There are 16 residues in the CDR3. The CDR3 loop is CATSRRTSGSTDTQYF. Written as DNA, the CDR3 is TGTGCCACCAGCAGGAGGACTAGCGGGAGTACAGATACGCAGTATTTT.

The rearrangement links TRBV28 to TRBJ2-7; possible D gene TRBD1, 5 bases. CDR3 size: 15 residues. Germline CDR1 reads MDHEN; CDR2 reads SYDVKM. V was trimmed by 5 bases and J by 0 bases, leaving 14 bases between them. The CDR3 protein is CASSGFDSSSYEQYF. Here the CDR3 DNA reads TGTGCCAGCAGTGGGTTTGACAGTTCCTCCTACGAGCAGTACTTC.

The rearrangement uses TRBV6-5 and TRBJ1-1; D is unclear. Deletions cut 5 bases from V and 3 bases from J, with 4 bases between. The V gene's germline CDR1 is MNHEY and CDR2 SVGAGI. The CDR3 is 11 residues long. CDR3 sequence: CASSPDTEAFF. The CDR3 region has the DNA TGTGCCAGCAGTCCCGACACTGAAGCTTTCTTT.

The rearrangement uses TRBV5-1 and TRBJ2-1, with 10 bases aligning to TRBD2. CDR1 is SGHRS, CDR2 YFSETQ, per germline. The CDR3 loop spans 15 amino acids. The V gene end was trimmed by 3 bases and the J gene end by 7 bases; junction bases not matched to a gene: 7. The CDR3 region is CASSYTSGTLNEQFF. The CDR3 DNA follows: TGCGCCAGCAGCTATACTAGCGGGACTTTAAATGAGCAGTTCTTC.

The chain combines TRBV20-1 with TRBJ2-1, with 12 nucleotides matching TRBD2. In germline, CDR1 is DFQATT, CDR2 SNEGSKA (reference sequence). CDR3 size: 17 residues. Trimming cost V 3 bases and J 8 bases; bases outside gene matches: 14. The CDR3 DNA is TGCAGTGCTAGTACCCCGGGACTAGCGGGCGGGCATGATGAGCAGTTCTTC. It specifies CSASTPGLAGGHDEQFF.

This clone appeared a few times. The chain joins TRBV24-1 to TRBJ2-1; 14 nucleotides match TRBD2. CDR3 length: 17 amino acids. Looked up from germline, CDR1 is KGHDR and CDR2 is SFDVKD. V shed 9 bases and J 6 bases; nucleotides not matched to a gene: 12. The DNA of the CDR3 is TGTGCCACCGGTTCATGGGGACTAGCGGGAGAAGGCAATGAGCAGTTCTTC. This gives the protein CATGSWGLAGEGNEQFF.

The chain is built from TRBV27 and TRBJ2-4; 7 positions match TRBD1. The CDR3 loop spans 16 amino acids. Germline V gene lookup returns CDR1 MNHEY and CDR2 SMNVEV (reference sequence). Unmatched junction bases numbered 8, after V lost 4 bases and J lost 2 bases. CDR3 loop: CASSSYRGVPKNIQYF. CDR3 nucleotide sequence: TGTGCCAGCAGTTCCTACAGGGGAGTACCCAAAAACATTCAGTACTTC.

The table lists this clone with a count of one. The chain links TRBV18 to TRBJ2-7, with unresolved D. This CDR3 region has 16 residues. Germline loops: CDR1 KGHSH, CDR2 LQKENI. The V end was cut by 2 bases, the J end by 1 base, with 15 bases between. In nucleotides, the CDR3 is TGTGCCAGCTCACCATCCCAAAGCCGGTGGTCCTACGAGCAGTACTTC. Its translation: CASSPSQSRWSYEQYF.

This clone was detected a few times. This rearrangement joins TRBV4-2 to TRBJ2-3; 9 positions match TRBD2. CDR1 and CDR2 (germline): LGHNA, YNFKEQ. CDR3 length: 14 amino acids. With 6 bases clipped from V and 2 bases from J, the junction kept 3 bases outside the gene matches. The CDR3 reads CASRTSGNTDTQYF. CDR3 bases: TGTGCCAGCAGGACTAGCGGAAACACAGATACGCAGTATTTT.

V is TRBV7-8 and J is TRBJ1-5; D might be TRBD1 (5 bases). Per the germline V gene, CDR1 is SGHVS and CDR2 is FQNEAQ. V dropped 0 bases and J dropped 4 bases, with 22 bases sitting between them. CDR3 length equals 19 residues. CDR3 coding DNA: TGTGCCAGCAGCTTAGCCGGTAGAGGTAGGGGTCGGAGTAATCAGCCCCAGCATTTT. Translation: CASSLAGRGRGRSNQPQHF.

This chain joins TRBV28 and TRBJ1-6, with 7 bases lining up with TRBD1. Germline CDR1 reads MDHEN; CDR2 reads SYDVKM. The CDR3 length is 13 residues. J gave up 9 bases and V 7 bases, and 6 bases lay outside the gene matches. CDR3 in amino acids: CASTYQGGSPLHF. Here the CDR3 DNA reads TGTGCCAGCACCTATCAGGGGGGTTCACCCCTCCACTTT.